This T cell receptor beta chain originates from a study of cytomegalovirus exposure and HLA in healthy donors. The PCR ran on 60 Vbeta and 13 Jbeta primers. Using immunoSEQ multiplex PCR, the repertoire was profiled, and TCRdb retains in-frame clones only, with some absent. The sample has 95,000 to 150,000 clones, around three quarters seen once. This clone was counted a few times. Samples came from healthy bone marrow donors. Germline V gives CDR1 GTSNPN, CDR2 SVGIG (reference sequence). Trimming cost V 3 bases and J 4 bases, with 14 bases left between them. The CDR3 has 14 residues. V and J are TRBV30 and TRBJ2-3; weak D call: TRBD1 (7 bases). This clonotype was sampled from a woman in her thirties or forties in good health and CMV-seropositive. The sample comprised PBMCs. The DNA of the CDR3 is TGTGCCTGGAGCAAGGGCAGGGGGGCAGATACGCAGTATTTT. It yields the protein CAWSKGRGADTQYF.